These 6 T cell receptor beta chains originate from one sample sequenced in a study of T cells in Graves' hyperthyroidism and ophthalmopathy. RNA transcripts provided the source from which TCR beta CDR3 regions were amplified. An initial round of RT-PCR targeting the TCR CDR3 relied on the HTBI primer set. A single record per CDR3 protein comes from TCRdb applying MiXCR to the multiplex PCR reads. The data hold more than 550,000 distinct CDR3 sequences, with 15% to 20% observed a single time. Material for sequencing was blood. These receptors all stem from a man in his forties or fifties with Graves' hyperthyroidism.

J is TRBJ1-5 and V is TRBV9; 11 bases are a match to TRBD1. The ends lost 4 bases at V and 4 bases at J; junction bases unmatched: 10. Looked up from germline, CDR1 is SGDLS and CDR2 is YYNGEE. The CDR3 spans 17 residues. The CDR3 here is CASSPDPDRGLNQPQHF. CDR3 coding DNA: TGTGCCAGCAGCCCCGATCCGGACAGGGGGCTAAATCAGCCCCAGCATTTT.

The chain recombines TRBV9 with TRBJ2-1, with 9 bases aligning to TRBD1. CDR1 and CDR2 from the germline V gene are SGDLS and YYNGEE. The CDR3 is 19 residues long. V dropped 3 bases and J dropped 0; count of bases not matched to a gene: 13. The CDR3 DNA reads TGTGCCAGCAGCGCTGGGGCGACAGGGGGATCAAGCTCCTACAATGAGCAGTTCTTC. Translating gives CASSAGATGGSSSYNEQFF.

The CDR3 loop reads CATSRQGTGANVLTF. The DNA for the CDR3 is TGTGCCACCAGCAGACAGGGGACTGGGGCCAACGTCCTGACTTTC. This sequence joins TRBV15 and TRBJ2-6, with a weak D call TRBD1 (6 bases). V was clipped by 2 bases and J by 2 bases, with 7 bases between them. The V gene's germline CDR1 is LNHNV and CDR2 YYDKDF (reference sequence). This CDR3 is 15 amino acids long.

The chain recombines TRBV5-4 with TRBJ2-2; D not certain. CDR3 length: 14 amino acids. Germline CDR1 is SGHNT and CDR2 is YYREEE (reference sequence). V lost 4 bases and J 2 bases, leaving 9 bases between the germline ends. CDR3 DNA sequence: TGTGCCAGCAGCCCATCGACAAACACCGGGGAGCTGTTTTTT. Translation: CASSPSTNTGELFF.

This clonotype has ten or more counts. The chain links TRBV10-3 to TRBJ2-7, with 10 bases aligning to TRBD2. Germline V gene sequence: CDR1 ENHRY, CDR2 SYGVKD. This CDR3 region has 16 residues. The V segment lost 3 bases and the J segment 2 bases; nucleotides outside the gene matches: 7. The CDR3 spells CAISEASGRSTYEQYF. The CDR3 nucleotides read TGTGCCATCAGTGAAGCTAGCGGGAGAAGCACCTACGAGCAGTACTTC.

This clonotype was counted many times. The V gene is TRBV11-3, the J gene TRBJ2-1; 7 nucleotides match TRBD2. The CDR3 has 16 amino acids. Germline CDR1 and CDR2: SGHNT and YENEEA. The V gene end was trimmed by 4 bases and the J gene end by 7 bases; junction bases not matched to a gene: 13. CDR3 bases: TGTGCCAGCAGCTCAGAGCGGGGCGGAATGGAAAATGAGCAGTTCTTC. Protein product: CASSSERGGMENEQFF.